This TCR beta chain was sequenced for a study of regulatory T cells in long-lasting Graves disease. Overall study findings and caveats: Newly diagnosed disease favored TRBV20-1 and TRBJ2-1 over persistent disease.

The authors built TCR beta libraries using iRepertoire HTBI primers and Arm-PCR of CDR3 regions. TCRdb ran MiXCR on the multiplex PCR reads and lists one entry per CDR3 protein. The sample lists about 450,000 distinct CDR3 sequences, about a quarter seen once, with about a quarter in the top ten. On this clonotype: The antigen is undetermined.

The junction had 7 bases not matched to a gene; V was cut back by 9 bases and J by 3 bases. Germline CDR1 reads MRHNA; CDR2 reads SNTAGT. The CDR3 has 13 residues. Indicated time point: persistent/refractory GD, antithyroid drugs over 5 years with positive TRAb. Researchers made the TCR library from RNA that was extracted from PBMCs. This receptor was identified in a female donor with Graves disease. The chain is built from TRBV6-4 and TRBJ2-7; the match to TRBD2 covers 8 bases. The sequenced sample was peripheral blood mononuclear cells (PBMCs), obtained when the disease was refractory, from a patient treated with antithyroid drugs. The CDR3 loop reads CARKAGEDYEQYF. The DNA of the CDR3 is TGTGCCAGAAAAGCGGGAGAGGACTACGAGCAGTACTTC.